This entry is about one T cell receptor beta chain. The data originate from a study of blood T cell repertoires in COVID-19. As for the study in general: Sites in the United States, Italy and Spain provided acute and convalescent COVID-19 samples. PBMCs, B-cell-depleted T cells, or T cells were the source of the cDNA or gDNA that made up the material.

V lost 0 bases and J 5 bases, leaving 10 bases between the germline ends. Germline CDR1 reads WNHNN; CDR2 reads SYGVQD (reference sequence). The CDR3 has 14 amino acids. Clones were read by immunoSEQ multiplex PCR, and TCRdb kept only the in-frame ones, dropping some. The table records approximately 76,000 clones, over 70% of them present only once. The gene calls are TRBV10-1 and TRBJ2-5; TRBD1 is a possible D gene (6 bases). The material sequenced was peripheral blood. The clonotype originates from a man older than 75 with active or convalescent COVID-19. The CDR3 loop reads CASSESSRGETQYF. DNA of the CDR3: TGCGCCAGCAGTGAGTCGTCTAGGGGGGAGACCCAGTACTTC.